The following is a TCR beta chain sequence with its context. There is no known antigen for this receptor. No per-base quality is available; no much larger clone lies one base away. TCRbeta CDR3 regions were amplified from genomic DNA by means of the immunoSEQ Assay, a bias-controlled multiplex PCR. Under the source paper's analysis protocol: The number of nucleated cells in each sample was estimated by amplification of reference gene primers within the assay. Sequence reads were collapsed and filtered to measure the absolute abundance of every unique TCRbeta CDR3 rearrangement. For each sample, productive Simpson clonality was calculated by taking the square root of Simpson's diversity index across productive rearrangements. Held by TCRdb, this immuneACCESS table contains in-frame sequences only and omits some clones. Under half of the omission traces to an unresolved V gene where checked; the cause of the rest is unknown. That table supplies the V and J calls and clone size; D and trimming were determined from the DNA. A total of around 200,000 clones appear in this sample, more than 70% of them only once. 8.6% of the sample rests with the top ten.

The entry originates in a study of blood T cell repertoires in COVID-19 (TCRdb year 2020). Describing the broader study: The collaborator samples originated in the United States, Italy and Spain and spanned the acute and convalescent phases of COVID-19. The material from the prospective study consisted of cDNA or gDNA derived from T cells, B-cell-depleted T cells, or PBMCs. Subjects who had been exposed to COVID-19, were actively infected with it, or had recovered from it provided the deeply sampled blood TCRbeta repertoires that made up the dataset. A freely available public database, intended as a resource for researchers studying the immune response to SARS-CoV-2, is where the repertoires were released. Samples came from the ongoing ImmuneRACE study (first 160 participants) plus 1,254 subjects from 6 global collaborators. Sample metadata almost always included a de-identified subject ID, COVID-19 status, age in years and sex. HLA class I and class II types, where available, came from metadata supplied by the sample provider rather than from assay-based typing.

What the work shows at the level of the full study, not this receptor alone: The quantity of clinical and demographic metadata differed by source and by participant and was supplied without curation.

Whole blood was collected in K2EDTA tubes by collaborating institutions according to the institutions' own protocols. For TCRbeta analysis, collaborators shipped samples in one of three forms: frozen whole blood, isolated PBMCs, or DNA extracted from either of those sample types. Deletion took 4 bases off V and 5 bases off J, with a span of 17 bases between the germline ends. CDR1 LNHDA and CDR2 SQIVND are derived from the germline V gene (reference sequence). CDR3 length: 15 amino acids, cysteine to phenylalanine. The kept DNA is CDR3 alone, 45 bases in frame from the first base. The specimen was peripheral blood. The source is a middle-aged man with active or convalescent COVID-19. Rearrangement joined TRBV19 to TRBJ2-5, with TRBD2 perhaps the D gene, on 6 matching bases. The nucleotide sequence is given as TGTGCCAGTAGTAACTATCGCGGGGCCGGGGAGACCCAGTACTTC. Its protein is CASSNYRGAGETQYF.